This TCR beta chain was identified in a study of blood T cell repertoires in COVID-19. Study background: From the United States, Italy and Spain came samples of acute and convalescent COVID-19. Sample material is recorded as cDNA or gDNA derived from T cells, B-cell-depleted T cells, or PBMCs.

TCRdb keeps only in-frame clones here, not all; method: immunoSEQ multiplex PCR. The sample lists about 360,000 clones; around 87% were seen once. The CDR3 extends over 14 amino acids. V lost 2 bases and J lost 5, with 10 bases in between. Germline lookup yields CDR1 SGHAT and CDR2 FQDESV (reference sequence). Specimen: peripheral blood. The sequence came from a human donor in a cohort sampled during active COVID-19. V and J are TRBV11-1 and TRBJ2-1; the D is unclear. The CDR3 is CASSLFHRNNEQFF. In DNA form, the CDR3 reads TGTGCCAGCAGCTTATTCCACAGAAACAATGAGCAGTTCTTC.